A single T cell receptor beta chain is shown here with its context. This clonotype was picked up many times. What this receptor recognizes is not known. Per-base qualities were not stored, and no clone one base away is much larger. This record comes from a study of regulatory T cells in long-lasting Graves disease (dated by TCRdb to the early 2020s). Looking at the study overall: Patients with newly diagnosed Graves' disease had been on antithyroid drugs for under 3 months. This study used TCR sequencing and RNA sequencing of peripheral blood to compare persistent Graves' disease patients against newly diagnosed Graves' disease patients. The study was registered as a clinical trial and conducted in China. A total of 33 samples were covered by TCR sequencing, comprising some 13 persistent and approximately 20 newly diagnosed Graves' disease patients.

The sample's time point label, in plain terms: newly diagnosed GD, antithyroid drugs for less than 3 months. RNA was extracted from PBMCs in TRIzol for both TCR sequencing and RNA sequencing. The diagnosis of Graves' disease was made according to American Thyroid Association guidelines. The patients came from an endocrinology department in Xi'an, China. Each patient gave approximately 9 milliliters of peripheral blood, collected in an EDTA anticoagulant tube. Ficoll Paque Plus density gradient separation was used to isolate PBMCs, and no further T cell sorting was done. An Agilent 2100 Bioanalyzer and agarose gel were used to check RNA quality, while a NanoDrop 2000 measured RNA concentration. Points the paper makes about the study in general: Compared with newly diagnosed patients, persistent Graves' disease patients had lower TCR Shannon entropy and fewer highly expanded clones, which suggests clonal expansion. The authors acknowledged the small sample size as a limitation that may reduce accuracy. Patients with persistent disease shared more public clonotypes (under 3,000) than newly diagnosed patients did (nearly 1,000). Because the primary lesion, thyroid tissue, could not be accessed, the study looked at peripheral blood alone. Only the TCR beta chain was sequenced and analyzed.

Preparation of the library involved multiplex PCR. Instrument on record: Illumina HiSeq 4000. TCR beta libraries were built with iRepertoire HTBI primers and Arm-PCR amplification of CDR3 regions. Gel purification was performed on PCR products prior to sequencing. In the authors' own workflow: Gene usage analysis of CDR3 amino acid clonotypes used the roughly 62 TRBV and 11 to 15 TRBJ segments found across samples. Filtered high-quality paired reads were merged into contigs using COPE and FqMerger. BLAST was used to align contigs to IMGT TRBV, TRBD and TRBJ reference genes, and CDR3 was defined according to IMGT. Clonotypes above 0.1% frequency were classified as highly expanded clones. Repertoire diversity was measured by Shannon entropy, and V-J evenness by the Gini coefficient. Public clonotypes were defined as clonotypes shared by more than one individual. TCRdb passed the public sequencing reads through fastp at Q25 and MiXCR, retaining productive beta sequences. When rows share a CDR3 protein, they turn into one entry using the most common DNA and genes. TCRdb's processing, not the authors' own work, is the source of the V and J calls. Counted in this sample were approximately 400,000 distinct CDR3 sequences; about 15% of them appeared once. Together, the top ten hold over 15% of the sample.

This sample also belongs to another study, concerning T cells in Graves' hyperthyroidism and ophthalmopathy. Per that second paper: Stable Graves' hyperthyroidism was defined as the absence of progression to ophthalmopathy over 18 months of follow-up. Hyperthyroidism patients were newly diagnosed, had a disease duration of under 2 months, and were aged 18 to 65 years. Any patient with an uncontrolled infection, another autoimmune disease, pregnancy or lactation was excluded. Diagnoses were established on the basis of clinical symptoms, serum thyroxine and TRAb, thyroid ultrasound, and orbital computed tomography. A first-round RT-PCR of the TCR CDR3 used the HTBI primer set with the Qiagen OneStep RT-PCR kit. Most expanded thyroid clonotypes (frequency above 0.001) were also found in blood, which suggests that blood repertoires may mirror thyroid immune responses. Ophthalmopathy was separated from stable hyperthyroidism by a 13 V-J signature model, with about 88% sensitivity and roughly 81% specificity obtained in cross-validation and 80%/75% obtained in testing. In validation, the model predicted progression to ophthalmopathy with approximately 71% sensitivity and less than 75% specificity, a median of about six months before onset. To identify distinguishing TCR V-J signatures, a discovery cohort of 90 to 100 patients was used, comprising 40 to 45 with Graves' ophthalmopathy and about 59 with stable Graves' hyperthyroidism. Prospective prediction of ophthalmopathy was tested in an independent validation cohort consisting of some 20 hyperthyroidism patients and around 16 patients who later progressed to ophthalmopathy. The 95 to 100 discovery patients were randomly divided into training and test sets at a 7:3 ratio. Thyroid tissue and blood T-cell repertoires from several Graves' hyperthyroidism patients were also compared in the study. After blood sampling, hyperthyroidism patients were treated with methimazole at a starting dose of 30 mg daily, and ophthalmopathy patients were treated with high-dose intravenous methylprednisolone. The libraries were constructed in a second round of multiplex PCR and then size-selected and purified. Sequencing of the libraries was done on an Illumina HiSeq2000 using paired-end 100 bp reads. SOAPnuke was used to process the raw data, removing reads that contained adapters or uncalled bases, had a mean Phred below 15, or lacked an exact match to the constant primer or identifier. High-quality paired reads were merged using COPE v1.2.5, and each unique nucleotide sequence was defined as a clonotype. MiTCR v1.1 was used to align clonotypes to the IMGT TRBV, TRBD and TRBJ reference segments. The analysis was restricted to V-J combinations with a frequency above 0.0001, which together covered 98% to 99.2% of the repertoires. The TCS score was defined as the ratio of F50 (clonal expansion) to E x V (chaos), calculated using BLOSUM62-based TCRdist between CDR3 peptides within each V-J. Welch's t-statistics and random forest reduced approximately 520 V-J features to 13, which were used in a naive Bayes classifier (R e1071). No statistical method was used to fix the sample size in advance, and group allocation was not hidden from the investigators. The paper describes TCR Vbeta CDR3 sequencing of 140 or so peripheral blood samples, made up of about 41 ophthalmopathy patients, around 78 hyperthyroidism patients and 17 progressor patients.

The clonotype comes from a young woman with Graves disease. Donor details come from another sample of the same person, matched by shared clones. Sequencing used peripheral blood mononuclear cells (PBMCs), obtained at new diagnosis, from a patient treated with antithyroid drugs.

CDR3 region: CASSRTSGTNTGELFF. The base sequence is TGTGCCAGCAGCCGGACTAGCGGGACGAACACCGGGGAGCTGTTTTTT. In this chain, TRBV19 is recombined with TRBJ2-2; 12 junctional bases match TRBD2. Looking up the germline V gene (reference sequence) yields CDR1 LNHDA and CDR2 SQIVND. V trim: 9 bases; J trim: 0 bases; unmatched bases: 5. There are 16 amino acids in the CDR3, from cysteine to phenylalanine inclusive. Only CDR3 DNA is held: 48 bases, read in frame from base 1.